Ten or more counts support the clone carrying this TCR beta chain. As yet, its antigen is unknown. Time point in this sample: blood at routine non-recurrence follow-up after resection. Whole RNA from tumor, nontumor lung or frozen PBMC was sequenced unsorted. TCRdb re-derived calls from the 5' RACE reads in MiXCR, one entry per CDR3 protein. The table has under 20,000 distinct CDR3 sequences, approximately 9.1% seen once; the top ten hold less than 40%. The data belong to a study of spatial heterogeneity in lung cancer. Study-wide background: The donor group consisted of 55 to 85 patients who had untreated, early-stage non-small cell lung cancer.

General observations from the study: Resection saw ubiquitous expanded tumor TCRs appear in blood more than follow-up did.

The starting material was PBMCs, obtained at follow-up. The origin of this receptor is a female donor with early-stage non-small cell lung cancer.

The CDR3 loop reads CASSRSGRPGETQYF. As DNA, the CDR3 is TGTGCCAGCAGCCGTAGCGGGAGGCCTGGGGAGACCCAGTACTTC. The chain links TRBV6-5 to TRBJ2-5; 10 bases are shared with TRBD2. Germline V gene data show CDR1 as MNHEY and CDR2 as SVGAGI. V trimming: 6 bases; J trimming: 5 bases; junction bases outside the gene matches: 9. The CDR3 covers 15 residues.